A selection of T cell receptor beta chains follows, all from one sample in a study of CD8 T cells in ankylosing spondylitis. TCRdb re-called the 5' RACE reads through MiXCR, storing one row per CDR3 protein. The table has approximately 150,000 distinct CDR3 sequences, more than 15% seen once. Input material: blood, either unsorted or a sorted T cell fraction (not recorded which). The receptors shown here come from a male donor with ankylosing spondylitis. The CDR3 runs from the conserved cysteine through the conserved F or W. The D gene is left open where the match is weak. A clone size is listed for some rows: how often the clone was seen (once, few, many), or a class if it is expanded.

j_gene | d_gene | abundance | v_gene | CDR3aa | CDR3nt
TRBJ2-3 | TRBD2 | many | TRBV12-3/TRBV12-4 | CASSFTGLAGTDTQYF | TGTGCCAGCAGTTTCACGGGACTAGCGGGCACAGATACGCAGTATTTT
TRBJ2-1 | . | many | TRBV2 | CASRGHEQFF | TGTGCCAGCAGGGGCCATGAGCAGTTCTTC
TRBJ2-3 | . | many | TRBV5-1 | CASSLTAEPGHGTDTQYF | TGCGCCAGCAGCTTGACCGCCGAGCCAGGACATGGCACAGATACGCAGTATTTT
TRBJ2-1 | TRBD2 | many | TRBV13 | CASSPRTSGKAYNEQFF | TGTGCCAGCAGCCCCAGGACTAGCGGAAAAGCCTACAATGAGCAGTTCTTC
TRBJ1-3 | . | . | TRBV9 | CASSPGSGNTIYF | TGTGCCAGCTCTCCCGGCTCTGGAAACACCATATATTTT
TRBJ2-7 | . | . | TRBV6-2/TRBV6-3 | CASSRRLGRSSYEQYF | TGTGCCAGCAGTCGCCGCCTGGGGAGGAGCTCCTACGAGCAGTACTTC
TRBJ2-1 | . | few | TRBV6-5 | CASSSERATYNEQFF | TGTGCCAGCAGTTCCGAGCGGGCGACGTACAATGAGCAGTTCTTC
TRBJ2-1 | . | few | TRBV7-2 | CASSLPTGLYNEQFF | TGTGCCAGCAGCTTACCAACAGGGCTTTACAATGAGCAGTTCTTC
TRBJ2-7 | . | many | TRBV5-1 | CASRYEVALSYEQYF | TGCGCCAGCAGATACGAGGTCGCACTCTCCTACGAGCAGTACTTC
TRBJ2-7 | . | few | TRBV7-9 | CASSLVGNSYEQYF | TGTGCCAGCAGCTTAGTTGGGAACTCCTACGAGCAGTACTTC
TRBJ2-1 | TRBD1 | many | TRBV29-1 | CSVGTGDSYEQFF | TGCAGCGTTGGGACAGGGGACTCTTATGAGCAGTTCTTC
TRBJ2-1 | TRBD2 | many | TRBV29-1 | CSVGSGRVSYNEQFF | TGCAGCGTTGGAAGCGGGAGGGTCTCCTACAATGAGCAGTTCTTC
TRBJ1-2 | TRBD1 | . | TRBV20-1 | CSAKKLQGPIYGYTF | TGCAGTGCCAAAAAGCTACAGGGGCCGATTTATGGCTACACCTTC
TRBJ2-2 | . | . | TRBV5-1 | CASGQREYGGELFF | TGCGCCAGCGGACAAAGGGAGTACGGCGGGGAGCTGTTTTTT
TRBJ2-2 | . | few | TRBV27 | CASSLSQGPTNTGELFF | TGTGCCAGCAGTTTATCCCAGGGCCCCACGAACACCGGGGAGCTGTTTTTT
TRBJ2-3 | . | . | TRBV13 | CASSSRIGSANTDTQYF | TGTGCCAGCAGCTCCCGGATCGGGAGCGCGAACACAGATACGCAGTATTTT
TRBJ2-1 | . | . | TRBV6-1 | CASSDPAFTYNEQFF | TGTGCCAGCAGCGACCCGGCCTTCACTTACAATGAGCAGTTCTTC
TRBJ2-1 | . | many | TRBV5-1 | CASSFRDNEQFF | TGCGCCAGCAGCTTCAGGGACAATGAGCAGTTCTTC
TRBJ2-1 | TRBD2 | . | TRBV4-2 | CASSPRLAGSSYNEQFF | TGTGCCAGCAGCCCCCGACTAGCGGGTAGCTCCTACAATGAGCAGTTCTTC
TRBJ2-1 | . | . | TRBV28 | CASSSYGTFSSYNEQFF | TGTGCCAGCAGTTCATACGGGACATTCAGCTCCTACAATGAGCAGTTCTTC
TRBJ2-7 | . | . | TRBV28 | CASSEGGRVGEQYF | TGTGCCAGCAGTGAGGGGGGCAGGGTCGGGGAGCAGTACTTC
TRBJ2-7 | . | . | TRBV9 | CASSTGGGSSYEQYF | TGTGCCAGCAGCACTGGTGGAGGGAGCTCCTACGAGCAGTACTTC
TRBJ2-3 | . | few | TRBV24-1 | CATSIRGDTDTQYF | TGTGCCACCAGCATTAGGGGGGATACAGATACGCAGTATTTT
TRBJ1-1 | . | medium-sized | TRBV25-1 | CASSETSSTEAFF | TGTGCCAGCAGTGAGACGTCGAGCACTGAAGCTTTCTTT
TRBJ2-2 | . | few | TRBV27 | CASSSSFRANTGELFF | TGTGCCAGCAGTTCCAGTTTCAGGGCGAACACCGGGGAGCTGTTTTTT
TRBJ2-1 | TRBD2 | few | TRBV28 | CASSLLPKRASGNEQFF | TGTGCCAGCAGTTTATTACCCAAAAGGGCTAGCGGCAATGAGCAGTTCTTC
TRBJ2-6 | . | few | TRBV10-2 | CASSSWAEGANVLTF | TGCGCCAGCTCCTCGTGGGCTGAGGGGGCCAACGTCCTGACTTTC
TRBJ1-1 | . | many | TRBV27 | CASSPNTEAFF | TGTGCCAGCAGTCCAAACACTGAAGCTTTCTTT
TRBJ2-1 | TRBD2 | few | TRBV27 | CASSSETSGRPNEQFF | TGTGCCAGCAGTTCGGAGACTAGCGGGAGGCCCAATGAGCAGTTCTTC
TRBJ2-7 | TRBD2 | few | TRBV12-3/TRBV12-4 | CASSSLAGTYEQYF | TGTGCCAGCAGTTCACTAGCGGGGACCTACGAGCAGTACTTC
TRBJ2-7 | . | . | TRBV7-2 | CASTPGIRNEQYF | TGTGCCAGCACACCAGGGATTAGGAACGAGCAGTACTTC
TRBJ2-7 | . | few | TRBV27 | CASRGPGFGTYEQYF | TGTGCCAGCAGGGGCCCAGGCTTTGGGACCTACGAGCAGTACTTC
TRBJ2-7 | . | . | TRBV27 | CASSQGDSLLEQYF | TGTGCCAGCAGCCAGGGGGACTCCCTTCTCGAGCAGTACTTC
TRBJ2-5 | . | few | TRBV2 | CASSEGAAYPGDF | TGTGCCAGCAGTGAAGGGGCCGCCTATCCGGGGGACTTC
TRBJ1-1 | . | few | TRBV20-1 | CSVLPMDRNTEAFF | TGCAGTGTTCTACCTATGGACAGAAACACTGAAGCTTTCTTT
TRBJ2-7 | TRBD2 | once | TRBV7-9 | CASSIPGGRPYEQYF | TGTGCCAGCAGCATCCCTGGCGGGAGGCCCTACGAGCAGTACTTC
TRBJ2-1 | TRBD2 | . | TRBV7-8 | CASSKNPRLAYQGEQFF | TGTGCCAGCAGCAAAAATCCGCGACTAGCTTACCAGGGTGAGCAGTTCTTC
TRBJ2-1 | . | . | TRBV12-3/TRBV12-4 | CASSPLGLPLSYNEQFF | TGTGCCAGCAGTCCCCTAGGGCTGCCACTATCCTACAATGAGCAGTTCTTC
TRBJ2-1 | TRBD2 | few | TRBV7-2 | CASSLFGLAGGHNEQFF | TGTGCCAGCAGCTTATTTGGACTAGCGGGAGGGCACAATGAGCAGTTCTTC
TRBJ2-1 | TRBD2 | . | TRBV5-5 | CASSLGLAGAFNEQFF | TGTGCCAGCAGCTTGGGACTAGCGGGAGCCTTTAATGAGCAGTTCTTC
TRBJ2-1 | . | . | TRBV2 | CASSEDRSSYNEQFF | TGTGCCAGCAGCGAGGACCGTAGCTCCTACAATGAGCAGTTCTTC
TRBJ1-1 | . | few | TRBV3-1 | CASSRGAGEAFF | TGTGCCAGCAGTAGGGGGGCGGGTGAAGCTTTCTTT
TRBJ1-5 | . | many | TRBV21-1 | CASFHSDSDSNQPQHF | TGTGCCAGCTTTCATTCGGACAGCGATAGCAATCAGCCCCAGCATTTT
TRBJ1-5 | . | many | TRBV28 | CASKSVDYQPQHF | TGTGCCAGCAAGTCGGTGGACTATCAGCCCCAGCATTTT
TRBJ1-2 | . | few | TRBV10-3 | CAISESGRQGIYGYTF | TGTGCCATCAGTGAGTCGGGACGCCAGGGGATCTATGGCTACACCTTC
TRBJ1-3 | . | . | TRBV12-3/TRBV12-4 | CASRTRDTIYF | TGTGCCAGCAGAACCCGCGATACCATATATTTT
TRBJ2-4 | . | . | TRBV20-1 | CSANREHLAKNIQYF | TGCAGTGCAAACAGGGAACACCTAGCCAAAAACATTCAGTACTTC
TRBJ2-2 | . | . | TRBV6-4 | CASQPGPTAGELFF | TGTGCCAGCCAACCGGGACCGACCGCCGGGGAGCTGTTTTTT
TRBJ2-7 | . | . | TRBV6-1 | CASSQTPGSYEQYF | TGTGCCAGCAGCCAGACGCCAGGCTCCTACGAGCAGTACTTC
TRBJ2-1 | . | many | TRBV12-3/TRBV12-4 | CASSLDLGAGAGNEQFF | TGTGCCAGCAGTTTAGACCTGGGGGCGGGAGCTGGAAATGAGCAGTTCTTC
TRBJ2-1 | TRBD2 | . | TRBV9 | CASSVVLSGSDEQFF | TGTGCCAGCAGCGTAGTTCTTAGCGGGAGCGATGAGCAGTTCTTC
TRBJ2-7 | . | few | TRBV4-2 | CASSQVVRQTYEQYF | TGTGCCAGCAGCCAAGTGGTGCGGCAGACCTACGAGCAGTACTTC
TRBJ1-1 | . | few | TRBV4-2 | CASSQRGPGVGRTEAFF | TGTGCCAGCAGCCAACGCGGCCCGGGGGTTGGACGCACTGAAGCTTTCTTT
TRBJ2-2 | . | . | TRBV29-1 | CSGEAETGELFF | TGCAGCGGGGAAGCCGAGACCGGGGAGCTGTTTTTT
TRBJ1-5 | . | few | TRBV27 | CASSSAGLNQPQHF | TGTGCCAGCAGTTCCGCCGGGCTGAATCAGCCCCAGCATTTT
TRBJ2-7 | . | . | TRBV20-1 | CSASSRTIYEQYF | TGCAGTGCTAGTTCCAGGACGATATACGAGCAGTACTTC
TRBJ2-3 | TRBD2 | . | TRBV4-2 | CASSLLPGGGTSGITDTQYF | TGTGCCAGCAGCCTATTACCTGGGGGGGGGACTAGCGGAATCACAGATACGCAGTATTTT